A selection of T cell receptor beta chains follows, all from one sample in a study of blood T cells in healthy people across ages. TCRdb re-derived calls from the 5' RACE reads in MiXCR, one entry per CDR3 protein. The repertoire consists of nearly 800,000 distinct CDR3 sequences, with 20% to 30% occurring once and the leading ten covering under 4%. The same data also contributed to another study, on T cells of mothers and their children.

Sequencing input: blood. The receptors here all came from a boy between 5 and 17 years old in good health. Each CDR3 is given with its conserved first and last residue. The D gene is left open where the match is weak. Not every row has a clone size; where given, it reads once, few, many or a size class.

j_call v_call d_call clone_size cdr3_nt cdr3_aa
TRBJ2-7 TRBV29-1 . . TGCAGCGTTCGTAAGGCCAGCTCCTACGAGCAGTACTTC CSVRKASSYEQYF
TRBJ1-1 TRBV5-1 . few TGCGCCAGCAGCTTGAGGCACGGGGCGGTGGGGACGAAGAACACTGAAGCTTTCTTT CASSLRHGAVGTKNTEAFF
TRBJ1-2 TRBV5-1 . . TGCGCCAGCAGCTCTGGACAGCTACTTCTCTTC CASSSGQLLLF
TRBJ2-1 TRBV6-5 TRBD1 . TGTGCCAGCAGTTACTCTCGAGGCAGGGGGCTCTACAATGAGCAGTTCTTC CASSYSRGRGLYNEQFF
TRBJ2-1 TRBV28 TRBD2 . TGTGCCAGCAGTTTATGCGCACTAGCGGGAGGGTGCAATGAGCAGTTCTTC CASSLCALAGGCNEQFF
TRBJ2-6 TRBV27 . few TGTGCCAGCAGTTTAACGCAAATTGGGGCCAACGTCCTGACTTTC CASSLTQIGANVLTF
TRBJ2-2 TRBV20-1 . . TGCAGTGCTCGAGATATAGGACTCACCGGGGAGCTGTTTTTT CSARDIGLTGELFF
TRBJ1-4 TRBV20-1 . . TGCAGTGCTAGAGATTGGGCAGGGCTTAGCGAAAAACTGTTTTTT CSARDWAGLSEKLFF
TRBJ2-7 TRBV29-1 . . TGCAGCGTTAGTTGGCTTGGGTGGGGAGCCTACGAGCAGTACTTC CSVSWLGWGAYEQYF
TRBJ2-3 TRBV27 . . TGTGCCAGCAGTAAGGTGATAGCAGATACGCAGTATTTT CASSKVIADTQYF
TRBJ2-1 TRBV20-1 . . TGCAGTGCCACGGGGTCGAAGGACAATGAGCAGTTCTTC CSATGSKDNEQFF
TRBJ1-2 TRBV4-1 . . TGCGCCAGCAGCCTACCGGGGCAGAGCTATGGCTACACCTTC CASSLPGQSYGYTF
TRBJ2-7 TRBV3-1 TRBD1 . TGTGCCAGCAGACCCCGGGACAGGGGGACCTACGAGCAGTACTTC CASRPRDRGTYEQYF
TRBJ2-1 TRBV12-3/TRBV12-4 TRBD2 few TGTGCCAGCAGTTTTGGGACTAGCGGAGGCGAGTTCTTC CASSFGTSGGEFF
TRBJ2-2 TRBV9 TRBD1 . TGTGCCAGCGGCCTCGACCGGGACAGGAACACCGGGGAGCTGTTTTTT CASGLDRDRNTGELFF
TRBJ2-2 TRBV11-3 . few TGTGCCAGCAGCTTAGAATCCTCCGGGGAGCTGTTTTTT CASSLESSGELFF
TRBJ2-3 TRBV20-1 . many TGCAGTGCCCGGCAGGGAGATACGCAGTATTTT CSARQGDTQYF